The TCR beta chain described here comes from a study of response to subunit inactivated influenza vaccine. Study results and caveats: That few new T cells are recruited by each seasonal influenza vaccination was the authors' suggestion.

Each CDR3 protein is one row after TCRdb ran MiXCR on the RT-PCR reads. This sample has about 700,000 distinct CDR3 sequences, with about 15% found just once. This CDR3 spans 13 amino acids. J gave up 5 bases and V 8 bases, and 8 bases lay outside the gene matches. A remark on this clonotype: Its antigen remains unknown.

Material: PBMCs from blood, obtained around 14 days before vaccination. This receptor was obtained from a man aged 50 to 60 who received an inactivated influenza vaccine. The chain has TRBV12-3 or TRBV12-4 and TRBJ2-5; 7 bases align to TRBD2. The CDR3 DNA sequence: TGTGCCAGCGGACTAGGGCCGGGGGAGACCCAGTACTTC. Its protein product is CASGLGPGETQYF.